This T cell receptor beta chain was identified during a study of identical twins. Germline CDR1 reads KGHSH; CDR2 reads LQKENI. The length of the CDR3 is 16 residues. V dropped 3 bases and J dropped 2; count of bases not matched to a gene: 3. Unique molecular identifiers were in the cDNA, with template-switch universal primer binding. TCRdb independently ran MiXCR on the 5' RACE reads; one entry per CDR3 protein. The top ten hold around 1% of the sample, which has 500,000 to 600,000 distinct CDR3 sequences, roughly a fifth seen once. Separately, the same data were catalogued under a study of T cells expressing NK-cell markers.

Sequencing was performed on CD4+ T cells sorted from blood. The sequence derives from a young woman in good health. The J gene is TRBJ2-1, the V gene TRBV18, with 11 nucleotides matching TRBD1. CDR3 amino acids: CASSPGTGGTYNEQFF. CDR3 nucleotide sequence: TGTGCCAGCTCACCGGGGACAGGGGGTACCTACAATGAGCAGTTCTTC. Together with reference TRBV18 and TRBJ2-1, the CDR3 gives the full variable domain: NAGVMQNPRHLVRRRGQEARLRCSPMKGHSHVYWYRQLPEEGLKFMVYLQKENIIDESGMPKERFSAEFPKEGPSILRIQQVVRGDSAAYFCASSPGTGGTYNEQFFGPGTRLTVL.